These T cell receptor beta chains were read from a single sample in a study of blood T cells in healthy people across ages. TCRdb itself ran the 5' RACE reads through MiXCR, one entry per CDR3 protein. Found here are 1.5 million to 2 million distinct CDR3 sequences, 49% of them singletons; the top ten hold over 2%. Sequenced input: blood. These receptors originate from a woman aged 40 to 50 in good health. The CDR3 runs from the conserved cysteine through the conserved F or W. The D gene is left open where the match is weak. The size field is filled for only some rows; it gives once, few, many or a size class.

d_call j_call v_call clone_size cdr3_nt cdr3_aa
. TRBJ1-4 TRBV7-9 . TGTGCCAGCAGCGAGGTTGAGGGCAGGGTCGGTGAAAAACTGTTTTTT CASSEVEGRVGEKLFF
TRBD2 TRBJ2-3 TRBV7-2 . TGTGCCAGCAGCCAGCGGGGGCGGGGAGATGCGCAGTATTTT CASSQRGRGDAQYF
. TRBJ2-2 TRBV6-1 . TGTGCCAGCAGTTCGACGCTGAAGAACACCGGGGAGCTGTTTTTT CASSSTLKNTGELFF
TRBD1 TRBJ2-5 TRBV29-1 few TGCAGCGTTGGGCAGGGGGCTAGGGGAGAGACCCAGTACTTC CSVGQGARGETQYF
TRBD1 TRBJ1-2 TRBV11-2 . TGTGCCAGCAGCTTAGTCCCCGGGACAGGGGGCGCAGAGGGTGACACCTTC CASSLVPGTGGAEGDTF
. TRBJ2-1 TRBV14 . TGTGCCAGCAGCGCAAACAGGGGAGGCGTCTACAATGAGCAGTTCTTC CASSANRGGVYNEQFF
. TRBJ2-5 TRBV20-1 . TGCAGTGCTAGTAGGGCCCTTGGGGGGGCGCAGGAGACCCAGTACTTC CSASRALGGAQETQYF
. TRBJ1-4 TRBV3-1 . TGTGCCAGCAGCCAAGGAGGGGGGGAAAAACTGTTTTTT CASSQGGGEKLFF
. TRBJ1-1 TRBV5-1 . TGCGCCAGCAGCGGCGGGGGCTGGATGAACACTGAAGCTTTCTTT CASSGGGWMNTEAFF
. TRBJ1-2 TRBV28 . TGTGCCAGCAGTTTATTTTCAGGGGACCACTATGGCTACACCTTC CASSLFSGDHYGYTF
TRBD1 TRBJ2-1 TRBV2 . TGTGCCAGCAGTGCGACGGGGCGGGACAGGGCTAACAATGAGCAGTTCTTC CASSATGRDRANNEQFF
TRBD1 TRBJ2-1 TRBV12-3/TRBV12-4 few TGTGCCAGTAGTTACCGGGACAGGGACTTCAATGAGCAGTTCTTC CASSYRDRDFNEQFF
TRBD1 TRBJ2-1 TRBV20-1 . TGCAGTGCACACGATAGGACAGGAACGTTAGGGATCTCCTACAATGAGCAGTTCTTC CSAHDRTGTLGISYNEQFF
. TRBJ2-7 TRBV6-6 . TGTGCCAGCCCTCTTACCGGACGGATGAGCTCCTACGAGCAGTACTTC CASPLTGRMSSYEQYF
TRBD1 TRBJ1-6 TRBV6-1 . TGTGCCAGCAGTGCAGTTCACAGGGGCACTAATTCACCCCTCCACTTT CASSAVHRGTNSPLHF